This T cell receptor (beta chain) was recorded in a study of T cells after yellow fever vaccination (dated by TCRdb to the late 2010s). For the study in its entirety: Libraries from fractions with low cell numbers were prepared with the SMART-Seq v4 Ultra Low Input RNA kit. Bulk TCR alpha and beta repertoires were sequenced longitudinally to track T-cell clones before and after primary and booster YFV17D yellow fever vaccination. Two healthy male donors, one aged 18 to 30 and one aged 30 to 40 years, were included in the cohort. Blood was drawn at multiple timepoints before and after primary and secondary immunization, with bulk PBMC replicates and cell subsets isolated.

This clonotype was recorded at least ten times. The antigen it recognizes is unknown. There are no base qualities to consult, and no much larger clone falls within one base. Synthesis of TCR cDNA relied on 5'RACE template switching, a step that introduced a universal primer site along with unique molecular identifiers. cDNA synthesis was primed from both the TCR alpha and TCR beta constant segments. Libraries were amplified in two PCR steps, with sample barcodes and sequencing adapters added in the second step. Sequencing of libraries was performed on Illumina HiSeq 2500 (2x100 bp) or NovaSeq (2x150 bp). The study's processing was this. MIGEC was used to demultiplex reads and collapse the reads into UMI consensus sequences, and MiXCR was used for V(D)J alignment. Vaccine-responding clonotypes were identified with edgeR using replicate PBMC samples, with FDR below 0.01 and a log2 fold change above 5 up to day 15 being required. Each bulk clonotype received a CD4 or CD8 identity based on whether the sequenced CD4 or CD8 repertoire contained that clonotype at higher abundance. Starting from the raw public reads, TCRdb applied fastp trimming at Q25, assembled clones with MiXCR and retained in-frame beta chains. Each entry is one CDR3 protein sequence, shown with its most common DNA and genes. V and J calls and clone size were set by TCRdb, not the authors. For this sample there are roughly 63,000 distinct CDR3 sequences; 6.5% to 8% appear just once. The leading ten clones occupy 30% to 45% of the sample.

General findings and caveats noted by the study authors: A small fraction of clonotypes appeared in both the CD4 and CD8 compartments, likely as a result of convergent recombination. The secondary T-cell response was found to be weaker but faster than the primary response, with a peak reached on day 5 rather than on day 15. FACS-sorted repertoires could contain abundant contaminating clonotypes from the bulk population, so computational filtering was required. After the booster, most of the clones that had expanded following primary vaccination were detected again (roughly 97% of CD4 and around 90% of CD8), which suggests that memory was broadly maintained. The study included only a couple of donors, which limits how far the findings can be generalized.

The sample's treatment or condition, from its label and the paper: live attenuated yellow fever vaccine strain. PBMCs were isolated from peripheral blood using a standard Ficoll-Paque protocol. CD4 and CD8 T-cell fractions were isolated with Dynabeads CD4 and CD8 positive selection kits. RNA was extracted with TriZol from bulk PBMCs, CD4 and CD8 fractions, and dextramer-positive and dextramer-negative fractions. The V end gives up 1 base and the J end 3 bases, leaving 4 bases in the junction not matched to a gene. The CDR3 runs 16 amino acids, cysteine and phenylalanine included. Only the CDR3 DNA is retained, 48 bases long and in frame from the first base. From the germline V gene, CDR1 is SGHVS and CDR2 is FQNEAQ.

This receptor was obtained from a man between 25 and 39 years old who received the YFV17D yellow fever vaccine. The chain employs TRBV7-8 and TRBJ2-7, with 12 central nucleotides matching TRBD2. The sample here was CD8+ T cells sorted from PBMCs, taken 15 days after the yellow fever booster vaccination. The nucleotides are TGTGCCAGCAGCTTAGGTGGACTAGCGGGGAGCTACGAGCAGTACTTC. Its coded protein is CASSLGGLAGSYEQYF. Beyond the CDR3, the reference TRBV7-8 and TRBJ2-7 genes provide the residues; the full variable domain reads: GAGVSQSPRYKVAKRGQDVALRCDPISGHVSLFWYQQALGQGPEFLTYFQNEAQLDKSGLPSDRFFAERPEGSVSTLKIQRTQQEDSAVYLCASSLGGLAGSYEQYFGPGTRLTVT.